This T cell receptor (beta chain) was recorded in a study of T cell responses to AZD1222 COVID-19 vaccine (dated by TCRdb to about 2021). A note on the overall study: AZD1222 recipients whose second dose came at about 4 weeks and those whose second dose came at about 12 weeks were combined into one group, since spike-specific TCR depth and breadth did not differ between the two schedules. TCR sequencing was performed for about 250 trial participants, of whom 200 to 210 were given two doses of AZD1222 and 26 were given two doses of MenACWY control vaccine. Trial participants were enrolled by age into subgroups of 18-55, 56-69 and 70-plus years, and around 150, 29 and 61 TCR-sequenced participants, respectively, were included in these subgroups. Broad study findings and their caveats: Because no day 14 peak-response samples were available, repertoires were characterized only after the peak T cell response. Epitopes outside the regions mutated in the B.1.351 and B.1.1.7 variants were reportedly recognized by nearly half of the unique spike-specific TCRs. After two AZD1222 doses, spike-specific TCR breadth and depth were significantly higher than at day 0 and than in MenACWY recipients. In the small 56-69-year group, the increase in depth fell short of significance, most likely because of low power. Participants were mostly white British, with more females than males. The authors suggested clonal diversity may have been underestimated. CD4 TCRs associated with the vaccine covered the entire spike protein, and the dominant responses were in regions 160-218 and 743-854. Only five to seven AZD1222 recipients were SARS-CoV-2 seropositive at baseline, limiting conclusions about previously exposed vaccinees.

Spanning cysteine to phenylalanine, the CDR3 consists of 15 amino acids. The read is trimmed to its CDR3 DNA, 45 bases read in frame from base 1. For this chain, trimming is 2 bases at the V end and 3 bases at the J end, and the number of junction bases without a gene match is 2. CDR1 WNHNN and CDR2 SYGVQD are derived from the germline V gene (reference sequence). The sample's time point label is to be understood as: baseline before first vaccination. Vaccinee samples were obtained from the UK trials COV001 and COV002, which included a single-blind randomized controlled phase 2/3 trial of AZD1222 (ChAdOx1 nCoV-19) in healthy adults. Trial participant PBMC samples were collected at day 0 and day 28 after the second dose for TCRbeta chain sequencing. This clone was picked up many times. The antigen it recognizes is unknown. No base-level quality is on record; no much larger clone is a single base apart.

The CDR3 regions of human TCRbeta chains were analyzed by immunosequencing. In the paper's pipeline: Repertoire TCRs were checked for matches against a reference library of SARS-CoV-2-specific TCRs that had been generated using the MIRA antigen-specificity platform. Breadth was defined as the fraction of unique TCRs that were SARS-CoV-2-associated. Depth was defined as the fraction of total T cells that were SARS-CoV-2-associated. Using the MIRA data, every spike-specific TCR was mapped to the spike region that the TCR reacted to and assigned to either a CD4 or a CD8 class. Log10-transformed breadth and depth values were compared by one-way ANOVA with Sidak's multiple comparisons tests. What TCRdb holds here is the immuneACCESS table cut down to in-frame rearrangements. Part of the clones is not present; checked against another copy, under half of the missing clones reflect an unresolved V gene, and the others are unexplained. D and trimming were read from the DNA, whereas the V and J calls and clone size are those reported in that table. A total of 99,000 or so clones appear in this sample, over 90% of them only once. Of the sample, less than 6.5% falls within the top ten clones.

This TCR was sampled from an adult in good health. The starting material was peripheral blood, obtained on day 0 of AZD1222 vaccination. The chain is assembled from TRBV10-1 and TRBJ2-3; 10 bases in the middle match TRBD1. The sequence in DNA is TGCGCCAGCAGTGAGGGGACAGGGGTGACAGATACGCAGTATTTT. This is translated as CASSEGTGVTDTQYF.